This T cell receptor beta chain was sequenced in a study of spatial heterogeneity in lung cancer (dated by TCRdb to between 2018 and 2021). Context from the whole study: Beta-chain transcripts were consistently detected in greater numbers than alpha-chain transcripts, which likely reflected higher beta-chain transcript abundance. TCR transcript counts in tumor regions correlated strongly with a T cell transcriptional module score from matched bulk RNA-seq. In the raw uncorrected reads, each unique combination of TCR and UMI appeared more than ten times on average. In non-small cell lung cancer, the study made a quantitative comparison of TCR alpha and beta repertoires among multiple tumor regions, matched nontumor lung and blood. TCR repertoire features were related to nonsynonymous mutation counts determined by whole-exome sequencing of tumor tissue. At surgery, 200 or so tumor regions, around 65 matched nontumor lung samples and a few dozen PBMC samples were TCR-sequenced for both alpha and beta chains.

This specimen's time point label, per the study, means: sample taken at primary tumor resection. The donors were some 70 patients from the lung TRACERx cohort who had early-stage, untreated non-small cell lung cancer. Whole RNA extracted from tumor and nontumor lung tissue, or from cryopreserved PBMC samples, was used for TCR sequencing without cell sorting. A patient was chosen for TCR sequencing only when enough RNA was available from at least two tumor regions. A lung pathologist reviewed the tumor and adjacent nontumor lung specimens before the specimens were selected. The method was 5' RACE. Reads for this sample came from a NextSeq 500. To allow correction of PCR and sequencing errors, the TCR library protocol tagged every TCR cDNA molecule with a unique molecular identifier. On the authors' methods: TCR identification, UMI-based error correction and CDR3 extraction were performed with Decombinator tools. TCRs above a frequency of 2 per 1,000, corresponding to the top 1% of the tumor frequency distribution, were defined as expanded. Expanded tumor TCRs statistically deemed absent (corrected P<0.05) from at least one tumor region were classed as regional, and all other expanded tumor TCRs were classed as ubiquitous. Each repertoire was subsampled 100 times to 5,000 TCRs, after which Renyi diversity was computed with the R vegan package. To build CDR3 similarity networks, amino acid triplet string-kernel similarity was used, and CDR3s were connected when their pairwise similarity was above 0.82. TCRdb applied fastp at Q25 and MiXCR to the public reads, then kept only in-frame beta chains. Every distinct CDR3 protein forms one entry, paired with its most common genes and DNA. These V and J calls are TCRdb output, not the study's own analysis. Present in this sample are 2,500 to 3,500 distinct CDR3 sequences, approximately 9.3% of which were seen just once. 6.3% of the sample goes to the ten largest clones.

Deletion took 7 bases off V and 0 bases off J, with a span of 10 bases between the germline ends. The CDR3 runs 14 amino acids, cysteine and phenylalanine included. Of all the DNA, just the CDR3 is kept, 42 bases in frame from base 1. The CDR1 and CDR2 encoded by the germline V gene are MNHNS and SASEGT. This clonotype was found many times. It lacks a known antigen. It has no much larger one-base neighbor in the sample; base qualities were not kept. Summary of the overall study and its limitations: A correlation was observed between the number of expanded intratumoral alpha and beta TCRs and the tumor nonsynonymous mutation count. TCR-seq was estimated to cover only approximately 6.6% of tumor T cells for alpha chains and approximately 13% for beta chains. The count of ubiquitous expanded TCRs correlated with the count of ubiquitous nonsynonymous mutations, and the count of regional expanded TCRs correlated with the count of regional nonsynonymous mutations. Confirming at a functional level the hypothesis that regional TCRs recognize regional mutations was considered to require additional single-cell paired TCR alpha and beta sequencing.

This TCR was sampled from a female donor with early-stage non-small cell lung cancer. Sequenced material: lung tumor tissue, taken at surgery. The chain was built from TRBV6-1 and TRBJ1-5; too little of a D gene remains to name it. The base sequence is TGTGCCAGCAAGTCCGAGTATAGCAATCAGCCCCAGCATTTT. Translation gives CASKSEYSNQPQHF.